This TCR beta chain stems from a study of cytomegalovirus exposure and HLA in healthy donors. Overall study findings and caveats: The analysis excluded some indistinguishable V segments, including TRBV6-2 and TRBV6-3.

With respect to this clone: Its antigen is undetermined.

Per the germline V gene, CDR1 is SGHRS and CDR2 is YFSETQ. The CDR3 covers 12 residues. The V gene lost 2 bases and the J gene lost 5 bases, with 8 bases spanning the gap. It was with 60 Vbeta and 13 Jbeta primers that the PCR ran. TCRdb keeps only in-frame clones here, not all; method: immunoSEQ multiplex PCR. The sample contains about 140,000 clones, roughly 9.4% of which appear only once. This chain uses TRBV5-1 with TRBJ2-7; D might be TRBD2 (5 bases). The clonotype was recovered from a male donor in good health and CMV-seronegative. The sequenced sample consisted of PBMCs. The CDR3 spells CASSLSGHEQYF. CDR3 sequence (DNA): TGCGCCAGCAGCTTAAGCGGACACGAGCAGTACTTC. Full variable domain (missing parts from reference TRBV5-1 and TRBJ2-7): KAGVTQTPRYLIKTRGQQVTLSCSPISGHRSVSWYQQTPGQGLQFLFEYFSETQRNKGNFPGRFSGRQFSNSRSEMNVSTLELGDSALYLCASSLSGHEQYFGPGTRLTVT.